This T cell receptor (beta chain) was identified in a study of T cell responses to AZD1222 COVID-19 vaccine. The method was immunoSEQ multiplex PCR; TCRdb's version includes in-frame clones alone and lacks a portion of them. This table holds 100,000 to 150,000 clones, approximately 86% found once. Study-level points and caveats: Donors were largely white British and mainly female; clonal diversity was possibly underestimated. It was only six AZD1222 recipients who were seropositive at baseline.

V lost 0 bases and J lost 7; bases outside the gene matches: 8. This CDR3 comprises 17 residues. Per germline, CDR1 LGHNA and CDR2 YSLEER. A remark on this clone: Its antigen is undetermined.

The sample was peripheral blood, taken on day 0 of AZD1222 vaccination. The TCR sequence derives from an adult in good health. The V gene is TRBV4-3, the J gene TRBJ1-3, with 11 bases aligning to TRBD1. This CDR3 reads CASSQDPGQGDGNTIYF. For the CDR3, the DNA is TGCGCCAGCAGCCAAGATCCGGGACAGGGGGATGGGAACACCATATATTTT.